These 11 T cell receptor beta chains came from one sample sequenced in a study of blood T cell repertoires in COVID-19. Profiled with immunoSEQ multiplex PCR; TCRdb holds only in-frame clones, not every one. The sample records a few hundred thousand clones, over 75% being singletons. Sequencing input: peripheral blood. The receptors were gathered from a man over 45 with acute or convalescent COVID-19.

This clone was seen a single time. The chain is built from TRBV5-1 and TRBJ2-7; 7 bases match TRBD1. The J segment lost 0 bases and the V segment lost 4 bases, leaving 7 bases of the junction unmatched. This CDR3 has 15 amino acids. CDR1 and CDR2 from the germline V gene are SGHRS and YFSETQ. The DNA of the CDR3 is TGCGCCAGCAGCCTTCCGACAGGGAGCTCCTACGAGCAGTACTTC. Its translation is CASSLPTGSSYEQYF.

The rearrangement links TRBV23-1 to TRBJ1-5; D is uncertain. TRBV23-1 is an ORF for which the function is uncertain. The length of the CDR3 is 17 residues. V was cut by 2 bases and J by 7 bases, with 21 bases left in between. CDR3 region: CASSQRSQREVRQPQHF. The DNA of the CDR3 is TGCGCCAGCAGTCAACGCTCCCAGCGGGAGGTTAGGCAGCCCCAGCATTTT.

The chain combines TRBV6-1 with TRBJ1-5; 7 nucleotides align to TRBD1. V lost 2 bases to trimming and J lost 1 base; unmatched junction nucleotides: 5. The CDR3 runs to 16 residues. Germline CDR1 reads MNHNS; CDR2 reads SASEGT. CDR3 nucleotides: TGTGCCAGCAGTGAAACGGGGACAGCAAGCAATCAGCCCCAGCATTTT. Protein: CASSETGTASNQPQHF.

The V gene is TRBV5-5, the J gene TRBJ2-7; D is unclear. The CDR3 covers 12 residues. Per the germline V gene, CDR1 is SGHKS and CDR2 is YYEKEE (reference sequence). Trimming left V 2 bases short and J 5 bases short, with 8 bases between. The DNA of the CDR3 is TGTGCCAGCAGCTTTGCAGGTAACGAGCAGTACTTC. This encodes CASSFAGNEQYF.

The rearrangement links TRBV5-4 to TRBJ2-7, with 9 bases that match TRBD1. This CDR3 is built from 16 residues. The V and J ends lost 1 base and 7 bases, in that order; junction bases with no gene match: 12. Per the germline V gene, CDR1 is SGHNT and CDR2 is YYREEE (reference sequence). CDR3 bases: TGTGCCAGCAGCTTGATGGGGACAGGGTTCGGCACTGAGCAGTACTTC. This sequence encodes CASSLMGTGFGTEQYF.

The rearrangement uses TRBV6-2 or TRBV6-3 and TRBJ1-5, with D hard to call. Trimming took 4 bases from V and 4 from J, leaving 8 bases between them. This CDR3 has 13 residues. Germline V CDR1 and CDR2: MNHEY, SVGEGT. The CDR3 DNA reads as TGTGCCAGCAGTTCCCTCGGGAATCAGCCCCAGCATTTT. Protein product: CASSSLGNQPQHF.

This rearrangement joins TRBV18 to TRBJ1-1, with TRBD1 matching over 9 bases. CDR1 and CDR2 from the germline V gene are KGHSH and LQKENI. Trimming removed 3 bases from V and 5 bases from J; junction bases left unmatched: 16. The CDR3 length is 18 residues. The DNA for the CDR3 is TGTGCCAGCTCACCCATGGGAGGGACAGGGATCGAATGGACTGAAGCTTTCTTT. It yields the protein CASSPMGGTGIEWTEAFF.

In regard to this clone: A much larger clone lies a single base off, so this may be a read error. V gene TRBV5-6 combines with J gene TRBJ1-1, with a weak D call TRBD1 (5 bases). Germline-derived CDR1 and CDR2 are SGHDT and YYEEEE. The CDR3 contains 13 residues. The V end was cut by 2 bases, the J end by 1 base, with 6 bases between. The CDR3 loop is CASSLQENTEAFF. Here the CDR3 DNA reads TGTGCCAGCAGCTTACAGGAGAACACTGAAGCTTTCTTT.

J is TRBJ1-1 and V is TRBV3-1 (or the pseudogene TRBV3-2), with 7 positions matching TRBD1. Looked up from germline, CDR1 is LGHDT and CDR2 is YNNKEL (reference sequence). Trimming removed 6 bases from V and 8 bases from J; junction bases left unmatched: 3. The CDR3 spans 11 residues. This chain's CDR3 is CASRLQGEAFF. In nucleotides, the CDR3 is TGTGCCAGCAGACTACAGGGGGAAGCTTTCTTT.

J is TRBJ1-1 and V is TRBV5-1; 9 bases line up with TRBD1. V gave up 4 bases and J gave up 5 bases; unmatched junction bases: 6. The CDR3 has 14 residues. Germline V gives CDR1 SGHRS, CDR2 YFSETQ. In DNA form, the CDR3 reads TGCGCCAGCAGCACCGGGACAGGGCGGACTGAAGCTTTCTTT. Protein product: CASSTGTGRTEAFF. The full variable domain, with the rest looked up from reference TRBV5-1 and TRBJ1-1, is KAGVTQTPRYLIKTRGQQVTLSCSPISGHRSVSWYQQTPGQGLQFLFEYFSETQRNKGNFPGRFSGRQFSNSRSEMNVSTLELGDSALYLCASSTGTGRTEAFFGQGTRLTVV.

This clone is a singleton in its sample. The gene calls are TRBV7-6 and TRBJ2-7; possibly TRBD1 for D (6 bases). The V end was cut by 5 bases, the J end by 5 bases, with 10 bases between. This CDR3 has 12 residues. Germline V lookup: CDR1 SGHVS, CDR2 FNYEAQ. The DNA of the CDR3 is TGTGCCAGCAGCCCAGACAGGAACGAGCAGTACTTC. It specifies CASSPDRNEQYF.